This T cell receptor beta chain was sequenced for a study of blood T cell repertoires in COVID-19. The assay was immunoSEQ multiplex PCR, and TCRdb's table has in-frame clones only and misses some. The repertoire includes roughly 91,000 clones, approximately 78% of them detected once, and 0.95% to 1.5% sits in the top ten. Between the trimmed V and J ends, which lost 5 bases and 0 bases, there was a span of 13 bases. The germline CDR1 and CDR2 sequences are SGHVS and FQNEAQ. CDR3 length: 15 amino acids. Sequenced sample: peripheral blood. The receptor comes from a woman older than 75 with acute or convalescent COVID-19. The chain combines TRBV7-8 with TRBJ1-1; D gene ambiguous. The CDR3 is CASSLLGLMNTEAFF. In nucleotides, the CDR3 is TGTGCCAGCAGCCTACTAGGGCTAATGAACACTGAAGCTTTCTTT.